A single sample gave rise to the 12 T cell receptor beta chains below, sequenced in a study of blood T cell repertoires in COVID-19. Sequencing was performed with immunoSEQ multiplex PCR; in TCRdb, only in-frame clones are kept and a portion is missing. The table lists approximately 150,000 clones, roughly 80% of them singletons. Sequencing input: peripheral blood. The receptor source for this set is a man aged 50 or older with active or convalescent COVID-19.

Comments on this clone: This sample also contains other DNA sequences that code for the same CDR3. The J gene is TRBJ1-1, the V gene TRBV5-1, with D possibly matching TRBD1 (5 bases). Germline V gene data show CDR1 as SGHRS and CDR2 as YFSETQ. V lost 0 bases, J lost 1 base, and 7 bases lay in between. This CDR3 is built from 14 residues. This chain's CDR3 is CASSLERGNTEAFF. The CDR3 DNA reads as TGCGCCAGCAGCTTGGAAAGGGGGAACACTGAAGCTTTCTTT.

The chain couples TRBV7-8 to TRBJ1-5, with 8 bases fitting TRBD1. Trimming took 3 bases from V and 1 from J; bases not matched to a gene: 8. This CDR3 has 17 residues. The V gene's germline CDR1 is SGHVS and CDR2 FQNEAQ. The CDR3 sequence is CASSFLTGDFSNQPQHF. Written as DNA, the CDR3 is TGTGCCAGCAGCTTCCTGACAGGGGACTTCAGCAATCAGCCCCAGCATTTT.

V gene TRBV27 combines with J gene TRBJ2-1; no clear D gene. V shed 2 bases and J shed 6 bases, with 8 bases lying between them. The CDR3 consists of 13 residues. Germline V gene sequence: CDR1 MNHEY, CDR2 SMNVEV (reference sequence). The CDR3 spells CASSLVIANEQFF. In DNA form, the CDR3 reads TGTGCCAGCAGTTTAGTTATAGCCAATGAGCAGTTCTTC.

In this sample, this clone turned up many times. The CDR3 is CATSRGSGTPYEQYF. The CDR3 DNA reads as TGTGCCACCAGCAGAGGAAGCGGGACCCCCTACGAGCAGTACTTC. The chain uses TRBV15 and TRBJ2-7; 7 bases map to TRBD2. The CDR3 spans 15 residues. Germline lookup yields CDR1 LNHNV and CDR2 YYDKDF (reference sequence). J was trimmed by 2 bases and V by 1 base; bases with no gene match: 5.

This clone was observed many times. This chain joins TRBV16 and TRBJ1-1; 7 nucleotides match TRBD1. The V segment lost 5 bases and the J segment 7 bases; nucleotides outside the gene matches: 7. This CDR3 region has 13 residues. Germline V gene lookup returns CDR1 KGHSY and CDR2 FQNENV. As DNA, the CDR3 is TGTGCCAGCAGCGACTACAGGGGCAGTGAAGCTTTCTTT. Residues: CASSDYRGSEAFF.

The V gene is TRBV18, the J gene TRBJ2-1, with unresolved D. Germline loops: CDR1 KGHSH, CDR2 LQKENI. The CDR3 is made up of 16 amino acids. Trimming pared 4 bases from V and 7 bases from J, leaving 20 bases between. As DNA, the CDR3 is TGTGCCAGCTCACTGATATCGGGTTTCCAAGGAAATGAGCAGTTCTTC. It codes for CASSLISGFQGNEQFF.

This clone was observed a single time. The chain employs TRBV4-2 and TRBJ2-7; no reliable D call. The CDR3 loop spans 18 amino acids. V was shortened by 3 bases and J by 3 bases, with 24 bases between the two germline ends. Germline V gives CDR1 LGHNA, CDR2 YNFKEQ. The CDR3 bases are TGTGCCAGCAGCCATCATCTTCGTCTATCCCGTCAAAACTACGAGCAGTACTTC. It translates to CASSHHLRLSRQNYEQYF.

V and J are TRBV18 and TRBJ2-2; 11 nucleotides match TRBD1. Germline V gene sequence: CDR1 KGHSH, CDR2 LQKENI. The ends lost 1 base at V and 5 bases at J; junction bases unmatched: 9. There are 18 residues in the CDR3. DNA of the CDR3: TGTGCCAGCTCACCACTCGGGACAGGGGGAAGCGGAACCGGGGAGCTGTTTTTT. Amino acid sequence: CASSPLGTGGSGTGELFF.

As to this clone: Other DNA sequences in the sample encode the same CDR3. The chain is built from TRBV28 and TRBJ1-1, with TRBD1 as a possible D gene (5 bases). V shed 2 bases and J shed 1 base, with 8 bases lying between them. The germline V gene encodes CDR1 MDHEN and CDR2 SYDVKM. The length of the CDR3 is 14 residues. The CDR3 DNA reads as TGTGCCAGCAGTTTAGGCGGGGGGAACACTGAAGCTTTCTTT. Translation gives CASSLGGGNTEAFF.

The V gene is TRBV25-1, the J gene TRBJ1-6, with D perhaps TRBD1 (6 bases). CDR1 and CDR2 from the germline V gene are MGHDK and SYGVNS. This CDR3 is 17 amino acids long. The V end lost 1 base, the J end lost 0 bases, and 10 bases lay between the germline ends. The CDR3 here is CASSEFTGRSYNSPLHF. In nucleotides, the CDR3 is TGTGCCAGCAGTGAATTCACAGGGCGCTCCTATAATTCACCCCTCCACTTT.

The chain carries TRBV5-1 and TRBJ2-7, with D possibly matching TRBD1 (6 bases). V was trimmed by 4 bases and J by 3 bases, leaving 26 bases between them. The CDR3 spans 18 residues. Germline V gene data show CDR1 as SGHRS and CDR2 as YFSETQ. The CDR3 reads CASSLDDRTPSQFYEQYF. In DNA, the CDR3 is TGCGCCAGCAGCCTGGATGACAGGACCCCGTCGCAGTTCTACGAGCAGTACTTC. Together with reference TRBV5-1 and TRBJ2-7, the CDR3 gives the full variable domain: KAGVTQTPRYLIKTRGQQVTLSCSPISGHRSVSWYQQTPGQGLQFLFEYFSETQRNKGNFPGRFSGRQFSNSRSEMNVSTLELGDSALYLCASSLDDRTPSQFYEQYFGPGTRLTVT.

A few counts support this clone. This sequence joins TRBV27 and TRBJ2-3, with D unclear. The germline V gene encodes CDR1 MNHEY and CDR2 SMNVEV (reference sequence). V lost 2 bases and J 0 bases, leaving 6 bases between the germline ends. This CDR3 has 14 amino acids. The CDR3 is CASSLLTSTDTQYF. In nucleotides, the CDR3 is TGTGCCAGCAGTTTACTAACTAGCACAGATACGCAGTATTTT.